This T cell receptor beta chain was identified during a study of shared clonotypes between healthy human individuals. Every one of the donors was a Caucasian adult that lived in Nashville, Tennessee. Sequencing used immunoSEQ multiplex PCR; TCRdb keeps in-frame clones, though not all of them. Of under 2,500,000 clones listed, under 97% were seen once; the top ten hold roughly 0.13%. V lost 4 bases to trimming and J lost 2 bases; unmatched junction nucleotides: 5. The CDR3 has 15 amino acids. Germline assignment: CDR1 SGHRS and CDR2 YFSETQ. This clone has just one count. The same CDR3 is also encoded by other DNA sequences in this sample.

The sequenced sample consisted of naive CD4+ T cells sorted from blood. The sample's subset: CD45RA+ positively selected. The rearrangement uses TRBV5-1 and TRBJ2-7; TRBD1 agrees at 11 bases. The receptor was isolated from a man aged 18 to 30 in good health. The DNA of the CDR3 is TGCGCCAGCAGCGAGGGGACAGGGGGGACCTACGAGCAGTACTTC. This translates into CASSEGTGGTYEQYF. Drawing the rest from reference TRBV5-1 and TRBJ2-7, the complete variable domain is KAGVTQTPRYLIKTRGQQVTLSCSPISGHRSVSWYQQTPGQGLQFLFEYFSETQRNKGNFPGRFSGRQFSNSRSEMNVSTLELGDSALYLCASSEGTGGTYEQYFGPGTRLTVT.